This T cell receptor beta chain comes out of a study of blood T cell repertoires in COVID-19. Study at large: Acute-phase and convalescent COVID-19 samples originated in the United States, Italy and Spain. Sources were T cells, B-cell-depleted T cells, or PBMCs; the material itself was cDNA or gDNA.

J gave up 2 bases and V 5 bases, and 6 bases lay outside the gene matches. CDR3 length: 15 amino acids. Looked up from germline, CDR1 is MNHEY and CDR2 is SVGAGI. Per the authors' pipeline: By means of reference gene primer amplification, nucleated cell counts were estimated. Only in-frame clones appear in the TCRdb table, and some are missing; sequencing was by immunoSEQ multiplex PCR. The DNA was the basis for D and trimming; V, J and clone size are from that table. The profile shows approximately 50,000 clones, more than 75% of them singletons. The sequence was obtained from a human donor in a cohort sampled during active COVID-19. Sequencing was performed on peripheral blood. This chain connects TRBV6-5 to TRBJ2-5; 9 positions agree with TRBD1. CDR3 in DNA: TGTGCCAGCAGTCCCCGGGACAGGGCACAAGAGACCCAGTACTTC. Translation gives CASSPRDRAQETQYF.